This entry is about one TCR beta chain. Clones were read by immunoSEQ multiplex PCR, and TCRdb kept only the in-frame ones, dropping some. This sample has roughly 82,000 clones, with nearly 96% found just once. After removal of 6 bases from V and 6 bases from J, the junction contained 6 bases not matched to a gene. CDR1 and CDR2 from the germline V gene are ENHRY and SYGVKD. This CDR3 spans 15 amino acids. This sample is drawn from a study of technical replicates of blood from a handful of donors. Sequenced input: T cells isolated from PBMCs. The TCR was taken from a human donor in good health. The J gene is TRBJ2-3, the V gene TRBV10-3; TRBD2 matches 13 bases. The CDR3 loop reads CAISTGTSGTDTQYF. CDR3 DNA: TGTGCCATCAGCACTGGGACTAGCGGGACGGATACGCAGTATTTT.